What follows are 19 T cell receptor beta chains derived from one specimen sequenced in a study of Graves' ophthalmopathy and Graves' hyperthyroidism. Amplified TCR beta CDR3 regions were obtained using RNA transcripts as template. A first-round RT-PCR used HTBI primers, followed by a second-round multiplex PCR. TCRdb fed the multiplex PCR reads into MiXCR, producing one record per CDR3 protein. The sample has about 660,000 distinct CDR3 sequences; about 40% are singletons. Input material: peripheral blood. The receptor set was obtained from an adult man with Graves' ophthalmopathy.

The chain links TRBV10-3 to TRBJ2-5; D may correspond to TRBD1 or TRBD2 (6 bases each). V dropped 3 bases and J dropped 5 bases, with 19 bases sitting between them. CDR1 and CDR2 (germline): ENHRY, SYGVKD. The CDR3 has 16 residues. The CDR3 here is CAISEEGEEGAETQYF. CDR3 DNA sequence: TGTGCCATCAGTGAAGAGGGGGAGGAGGGAGCGGAGACCCAGTACTTC.

The chain links TRBV11-2 to TRBJ2-3; 8 bases match TRBD2. CDR1 is SGHAT, CDR2 FQNNGV, per germline. With V trimmed by 7 bases and J by 1 base, 10 bases remained unmatched. The CDR3 loop spans 16 amino acids. This CDR3 reads CASTKAGGAGTDTQYF. As DNA, the CDR3 is TGTGCCAGCACCAAAGCCGGGGGGGCTGGCACAGATACGCAGTATTTT.

V gene TRBV13 combines with J gene TRBJ2-7; TRBD2 agrees at 13 bases. Germline V CDR1 and CDR2: PRHDT, FYEKMQ (reference sequence). Trimming removed 8 bases from V and 4 bases from J; junction bases left unmatched: 11. This CDR3 region has 16 residues. The CDR3 DNA reads TGTGCCAGCGGCGTAGAAGCGGGACTAGCGGGATACGAGCAGTACTTC. Translating it yields CASGVEAGLAGYEQYF. Full variable domain (missing parts from reference TRBV13 and TRBJ2-7): AAGVIQSPRHLIKEKRETATLKCYPIPRHDTVYWYQQGPGQDPQFLISFYEKMQSDKGSIPDRFSAQQFSDYHSELNMSSLELGDSALYFCASGVEAGLAGYEQYFGPGTRLTVT.

This chain links TRBV10-3 with TRBJ1-2, with TRBD1 identical over 7 bases. The V gene end was trimmed by 2 bases and the J gene end by 7 bases; junction bases not matched to a gene: 7. The CDR3 contains 14 residues. Germline-derived CDR1 and CDR2 are ENHRY and SYGVKD. CDR3 coding DNA: TGTGCCATCAGTGAGGACAGGGTCTCCGGTGGCTACACCTTC. It translates to CAISEDRVSGGYTF.

This clonotype was seen ten or more times. V is TRBV11-2 and J is TRBJ1-1; D ambiguous. Germline V gene data show CDR1 as SGHAT and CDR2 as FQNNGV. CDR3 length: 15 amino acids. With 1 base removed from V and 1 base from J, the gap between germline ends came to 10 bases. This CDR3 reads CASSLVPLGNTEAFF. The CDR3 DNA is TGTGCCAGCAGCTTAGTGCCCCTGGGGAACACTGAAGCTTTCTTT.

The V call is TRBV9, the J call TRBJ2-7; 12 nucleotides agree with TRBD2. With V trimmed by 1 base and J by 5 bases, 7 bases remained unmatched. Germline CDR1 SGDLS, CDR2 YYNGEE. The CDR3 length is 16 residues. This CDR3 is CASSVRASGRADEQYF. DNA of the CDR3: TGTGCCAGCAGCGTAAGGGCTAGCGGGAGGGCCGACGAGCAGTACTTC.

The chain carries TRBV29-1 and TRBJ2-2; 9 positions match TRBD2. The J call is doubtful: the DNA matches TRBJ2-3 better. The CDR3 covers 15 residues. Germline values: CDR1 SQVTM, CDR2 ANQGSEA. The CDR3 bases are TGCAGCGTTGAAGATTGGAGCGGGGGGAAGGATACGCAGTATTTT. Translating it yields CSVEDWSGGKDTQYF.

As regards this clonotype: This may arise from a read error, as a much more abundant clone is one base away. The chain employs TRBV7-9 and TRBJ2-7; TRBD1 matches 8 bases. The CDR3 totals 19 residues. Germline CDR1 and CDR2: SEHNR and FQNEAQ (reference sequence). With 3 bases clipped from V and 5 bases from J, the junction kept 21 bases outside the gene matches. CDR3 nucleotide sequence: TGTGCCAGCAGCTTTCTCCTAGCGTTTCCGGGACAGGCGAACCACGAGCAGTACTTC. This gives the protein CASSFLLAFPGQANHEQYF.

Many counts were recorded for this clonotype. V is TRBV19 and J is TRBJ1-1; D perhaps matches TRBD1 (6 bases). This CDR3 contains 15 residues. V was pared by 1 base and J by 1 base, with 10 bases between. Per germline, CDR1 LNHDA and CDR2 SQIVND (reference sequence). The CDR3 DNA sequence: TGTGCCAGTAGTATAGGAGGGGGGGCGAACACTGAAGCTTTCTTT. Its translation is CASSIGGGANTEAFF.

V gene TRBV27 combines with J gene TRBJ1-5; no definite D call. This CDR3 region has 13 residues. CDR1 MNHEY and CDR2 SMNVEV come from the germline V gene (reference sequence). Trimming removed 3 bases from V and 7 bases from J, with 10 bases in between. The CDR3 DNA sequence: TGTGCCAGCAGTTTGCTCCCCGGGCAGCCCCAGCATTTT. This codes for CASSLLPGQPQHF.

This clonotype was seen many times. The CDR3 DNA sequence: TGTGCCAGCACTATTACTACGGAAGGACTGTTTTTT. It translates to CASTITTEGLFF. The chain recombines TRBV2 with TRBJ1-4; D remains ambiguous. The V and J ends lost 7 bases and 13 bases respectively, with 16 bases between them. The CDR3 is 12 amino acids. The germline gives CDR1 SNHLY, CDR2 FYNNEI.

As concerns this clonotype: Relative to the germline gene, one junction end is altered; a read error may explain this. This chain joins TRBV10-3 and TRBJ2-2, with TRBD2 matching over 12 bases. CDR3 length equals 15 residues. Per germline, CDR1 ENHRY and CDR2 SYGVKD. Here the CDR3 reads CASSSLAGGIGELFF. As DNA, the CDR3 is TGTGCCAGCAGTTCTCTAGCGGGAGGGATCGGGGAGCTGTTTTTT.

The chain joins TRBV25-1 to TRBJ1-1; D is undetermined. This CDR3 comprises 12 residues. From germline, CDR1 is MGHDK and CDR2 SYGVNS. V gave up 1 base and J gave up 2 bases, with 2 bases separating them. CDR3 bases: TGTGCCAGCAGTGAATTTAACACTGAAGCTTTCTTT. It codes for CASSEFNTEAFF.

The table lists this clonotype with many counts. The V call is TRBV5-5, the J call TRBJ1-1; D is perhaps TRBD1 (5 bases). V lost 5 bases and J 0 bases, leaving 14 bases between the germline ends. The CDR3 has 15 amino acids. CDR1 SGHKS and CDR2 YYEKEE come from the germline V gene (reference sequence). CDR3 bases: TGTGCCAGCAGAGGGAGGGAGGGGATGAACACTGAAGCTTTCTTT. Its translation: CASRGREGMNTEAFF.

As concerns this clonotype: The germline gene is not matched at one end of the junction; a read error may be the cause. The J gene is TRBJ2-7, the V gene TRBV5-1; 12 nucleotides agree with TRBD2. The CDR3 sequence is 19 residues long. Per germline, CDR1 SGHRS and CDR2 YFSETQ. CDR3 DNA: TGTGCCAGCAGCGGGATCCAGACTAGCGGGAGCCTCCAAGGCCCCGAGCAGTACTTC. Translating it yields CASSGIQTSGSLQGPEQYF. Full variable domain (outside the CDR3, taken from reference TRBV5-1 and TRBJ2-7): KAGVTQTPRYLIKTRGQQVTLSCSPISGHRSVSWYQQTPGQGLQFLFEYFSETQRNKGNFPGRFSGRQFSNSRSEMNVSTLELGDSALYLCASSGIQTSGSLQGPEQYFGPGTRLTVT.

At least ten counts were recorded for this clonotype. The chain links TRBV9 to TRBJ2-7; D gene ambiguous. Deletions cut 5 bases from V and 0 bases from J, with 9 bases between. Germline-derived CDR1 and CDR2 are SGDLS and YYNGEE. There are 13 residues in the CDR3. CDR3 sequence reads: CASSVGSSYEQYF. CDR3 sequence (DNA): TGTGCCAGCAGTGTGGGCAGCTCCTACGAGCAGTACTTC.

This clonotype has ten or more counts. The chain has TRBV12-3 or TRBV12-4 and TRBJ1-6; D is unclear. Trimming left V 7 bases short and J 2 bases short, with 12 bases between. There are 15 residues in the CDR3. CDR3 loop: CASTDGSTYNSPLHF. CDR3 coding DNA: TGTGCCAGCACTGACGGGTCCACCTATAATTCACCCCTCCACTTT.

The chain has TRBV7-9 and TRBJ1-4; D may be TRBD1 (5 bases). The V gene lost 5 bases and the J gene lost 16 bases, with 20 bases spanning the gap. The CDR3 covers 13 residues. The V gene's germline CDR1 is SEHNR and CDR2 FQNEAQ (reference sequence). The CDR3 DNA sequence: TGTGCCAGCAGCCCAAGGCTAGCGGGACGTACGTTTTTT. Translated: CASSPRLAGRTFF.

The chain is built from TRBV5-1 and TRBJ2-5; TRBD2 agrees at 8 bases. Germline CDR1 is SGHRS and CDR2 is YFSETQ. J gave up 4 bases and V 4 bases, and 12 bases lay outside the gene matches. The CDR3 totals 16 residues. The DNA of the CDR3 is TGCGCCAGCAGCCCAGGAGGAGGCGGGGGGCCAGAGACCCAGTACTTC. This sequence encodes CASSPGGGGGPETQYF.